This TCR beta chain appears in the sequencing data of a study of T cells in Graves' hyperthyroidism and ophthalmopathy (dated by TCRdb to about 2019). Study-level background: Peripheral blood samples were taken at the time of initial diagnosis, prior to any treatment. To identify TCR V-J signatures that set the groups apart, the researchers used a discovery cohort of 100 patients, made up of about 44 with Graves' ophthalmopathy and 55 to 65 with stable Graves' hyperthyroidism. Whether ophthalmopathy could be predicted prospectively was tested in an independent validation cohort made up of roughly 19 hyperthyroidism patients plus 17 patients who later progressed to ophthalmopathy. The 80 to 100 discovery patients were randomly divided into training and test sets at a 7:3 ratio. Thyroid tissue and blood T-cell repertoires from six or seven Graves' hyperthyroidism patients were also compared in the study. After blood sampling, hyperthyroidism patients were treated with methimazole at a starting dose of 30 mg daily, and ophthalmopathy patients were treated with high-dose intravenous methylprednisolone. According to the paper, TCR Vbeta CDR3 sequencing was carried out on approximately 140 peripheral blood samples, which came from 40 to 45 ophthalmopathy, some 73 hyperthyroidism and roughly 17 progressor patients.

Moderately to severely active disease, a Clinical Activity Score of at least 3, a NOSPECS grade of at least 4, and a duration under 3 months were present in ophthalmopathy patients. Exclusion was applied to patients with uncontrolled infections, other autoimmune diseases, pregnancy or lactation. Clinical symptoms, serum thyroxine and TRAb, thyroid ultrasound, and orbital computed tomography formed the basis for the diagnoses. PBMCs were separated from roughly 9.3 ml of fresh peripheral blood using Ficoll-Paque density gradient centrifugation. Trizol reagent was used to extract total RNA, and RNA quality was then checked on an Agilent 2100 Bioanalyzer. Details on this clonotype: What this receptor recognizes is not known. No clone much larger than this one lies a single base away; base qualities are absent.

The CDR1 and CDR2 encoded by the germline V gene are SGHAT and FQNNGV. A distance of 18 bases separates the germline ends of V and J, which lose 5 bases and 5 bases respectively. Taken from cysteine to phenylalanine, the CDR3 has 15 residues. The DNA shown is the 45-base CDR3, in frame from base 1. TCR beta CDR3 regions were amplified from RNA transcripts. The TCR CDR3 was subjected to a first round of RT-PCR using the HTBI primer set and the Qiagen OneStep RT-PCR kit. Libraries were constructed in a second round of multiplex PCR, after which size selection and purification were performed. Libraries were sequenced paired-end with 100 bp reads on an Illumina HiSeq2000. The authors' analysis ran thus. Raw data were processed with SOAPnuke, discarding reads with adapters, uncalled bases, mean Phred below 15, or no exact constant-primer or identifier match. COPE v1.2.5 was used to merge the high-quality paired reads, and each unique nucleotide sequence was defined as a clonotype. Clonotypes were aligned to IMGT TRBV, TRBD and TRBJ reference segments using MiTCR v1.1. Analysis was restricted to V-J combinations with a frequency above 0.0001, which covered 99.2% of repertoires. The TCS score was defined as F50 (clonal expansion) divided by E x V (chaos), with BLOSUM62-based TCRdist calculated between CDR3 peptides within each V-J. Welch's t-statistics and random forest reduced roughly 530 V-J features to roughly 13, which were used in a naive Bayes classifier (R e1071). The Morisita-Horn index was used to measure how similar the thyroid and blood repertoires were. Clones were called with MiXCR by TCRdb after fastp trimmed the public reads at Q25, and only in-frame beta chains were retained. Every distinct CDR3 protein forms one entry, paired with its most common genes and DNA. The V and J calls come from TCRdb's annotation, not from the publication. The sample table shows fewer than 650,000 distinct CDR3 sequences, and 14% to 15% are seen once. The ten largest clones take up over 3.5% of the sample.

Results the study describes overall, beyond this receptor: In validation, progression to ophthalmopathy was predicted by the model with around 71% sensitivity and 72.22% specificity, a median of roughly 6.4 months before onset. No statistical method was used to fix the sample size in advance, and group allocation was not hidden from the investigators. Blood samples also contained most of the expanded thyroid clonotypes (frequency above 0.001), which suggests that blood repertoires may reflect thyroid immune responses. In cross-validation, a model built on a 13 V-J signature told ophthalmopathy apart from stable hyperthyroidism with roughly 87% sensitivity and around 84% specificity, and in testing the same model reached 80%/75%.

The rearrangement combines TRBV11-2 with TRBJ2-5, with no confident D gene call. Source material: blood. The clonotype originates from a woman in her forties with Graves' ophthalmopathy. Here the CDR3 is given as CASSASLRAGETQYF. At the DNA level, the sequence is TGTGCCAGCAGCGCCAGTTTAAGGGCCGGGGAGACCCAGTACTTC.